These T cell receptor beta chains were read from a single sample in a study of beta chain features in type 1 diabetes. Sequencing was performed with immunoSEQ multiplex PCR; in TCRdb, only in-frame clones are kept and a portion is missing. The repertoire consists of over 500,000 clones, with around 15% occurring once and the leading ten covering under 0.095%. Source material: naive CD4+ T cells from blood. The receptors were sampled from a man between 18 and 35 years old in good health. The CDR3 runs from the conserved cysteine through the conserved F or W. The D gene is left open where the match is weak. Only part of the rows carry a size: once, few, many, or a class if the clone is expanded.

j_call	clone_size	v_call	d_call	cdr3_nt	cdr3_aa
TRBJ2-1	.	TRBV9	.	TGTGCCAGCAGCGTAGTAGTGCATTACAATGAGCAGTTCTTC	CASSVVVHYNEQFF
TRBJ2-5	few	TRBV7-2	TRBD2	TGTGCCAGCAGCTCCGTAGCGGGAGGGCGGGAGACCCAGTACTTC	CASSSVAGGRETQYF
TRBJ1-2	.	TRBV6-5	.	TGTGCCAGCCTCGACCTTACCCCCTATGGCTACACCTTC	CASLDLTPYGYTF
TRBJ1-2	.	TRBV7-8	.	TGTGCCAGCAGCTTATCATACGGTTCCAGCCGCCTTATCTATGGCTACACCTTC	CASSLSYGSSRLIYGYTF
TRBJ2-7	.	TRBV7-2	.	TGTGCCAGCAGCTCCTTTAGGGGGGCTGGACGCGAGCAGTACTTC	CASSSFRGAGREQYF
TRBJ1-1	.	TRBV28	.	TGTGCCAGCAGTTTATTGGGGGGGGACACTGAAGCTTTCTTT	CASSLLGGDTEAFF
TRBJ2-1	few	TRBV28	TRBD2	TGTGCCAGCAGTGGGACTAGCGGGAGATACAATGAGCAGTTCTTC	CASSGTSGRYNEQFF
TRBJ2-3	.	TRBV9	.	TGTGCCAGCAGCCCCCCCGCCGCGGCAGGCACAGATACGCAGTATTTT	CASSPPAAAGTDTQYF
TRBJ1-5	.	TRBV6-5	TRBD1	TGTGCCAGCAGAATGACAGGGAACAATCAGCCCCAGCATTTT	CASRMTGNNQPQHF
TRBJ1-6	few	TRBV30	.	TGTGCCTGGATTGGGGGCGGGAGTTCGGAATCCCTCCACTTT	CAWIGGGSSESLHF
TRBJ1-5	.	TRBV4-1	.	TGCGCCAGCAGCCCGGGCAGGAGGGGTAGCAATCAGCCCCAGCATTTT	CASSPGRRGSNQPQHF
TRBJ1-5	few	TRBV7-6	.	TGTGCCAGCAGCCCACCCGGTCAGCCCCAGCATTTT	CASSPPGQPQHF
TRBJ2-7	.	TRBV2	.	TGTGCCAGCAGTGAGGGACAATGGCAGGAGCAGTACTTC	CASSEGQWQEQYF
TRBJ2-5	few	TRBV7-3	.	TGTGCCAGCAGCCCGGGGACTTCCCAAGAGACCCAGTACTTC	CASSPGTSQETQYF
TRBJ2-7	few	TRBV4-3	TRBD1	TGCGCCAGCAGCTCCCGGACAGGATCCTACGAGCAGTACTTC	CASSSRTGSYEQYF